The subject of this entry is one T cell receptor beta chain. These data belong to a study of control samples from healthy donors and cancer patients. Germline V CDR1 and CDR2: SEHNR, FQNEAQ (reference sequence). CDR3 length: 13 amino acids. V lost 5 bases and J lost 5; bases outside the gene matches: 3. Repertoires were generated with immunoSEQ multiplex PCR, while TCRdb's copy carries only in-frame clones and drops some. The data contain about 140,000 clones, under 95% of them seen just once; the ten biggest clones take up around 13%. This sequence originates from a man in his forties in good health. This chain joins TRBV7-9 and TRBJ1-5, with 7 bases fitting TRBD1. The sequencing input was blood. DNA of the CDR3: TGTGCCAGCAGCCATCAGGGGGATCAGCCCCAGCATTTT. It translates to CASSHQGDQPQHF.